Sequencing of this TCR beta chain was carried out in a study of OX40 agonist ivuxolimab in advanced cancers. TCRdb's table, derived via immunoSEQ multiplex PCR, lists solely in-frame clones and lacks some. This repertoire shows approximately 74,000 clones, more than 70% found once; its top ten account for under 3%. Study-wide points: Fewer expanded clones were found on average in CD4+ than in CD8+ T cells.

Trimming left V 3 bases short and J 4 bases short, with 13 bases between. The CDR3 contains 14 residues. CDR1 and CDR2 (germline): SGHAT, FQNNGV. A single count supports this clone. Its antigen is undetermined. No patient had autoimmune disease or received systemic immunosuppression. The chain combines TRBV11-2 with TRBJ2-7; perhaps TRBD2 as D (6 bases). Sample: CD4+ or CD8+ T cells sorted from blood, taken in a trial of the OX40 agonist ivuxolimab. The receptor's source is an adult with an advanced solid tumor such as melanoma, head and neck, liver or kidney cancer. As DNA, the CDR3 is TGTGCCAGCAGCTTCAGGGCGGGACCTTACGAGCAGTACTTC. It translates to CASSFRAGPYEQYF.